This entry describes one T cell receptor beta chain. Trimming stripped 0 bases from V and 2 bases from J, with 8 bases between. This CDR3 spans 15 amino acids. Germline V gene data show CDR1 as LGHNA and CDR2 as YSLEER. This table comes from immunoSEQ multiplex PCR, and its TCRdb copy is limited to in-frame clones, with some not included. Of 68,000 or so clones listed, roughly 90% are singletons. This entry is derived from a study of T cells after somatic rescue of genetic block. The sequence came from a man aged 35 to 55. The chain couples TRBV4-3 to TRBJ1-5, with a tentative D call TRBD1 (5 bases). The sample comprised peripheral blood mononuclear cells (PBMCs). CDR3 sequence (DNA): TGCGCCAGCAGCCAAGAGCCACAGGGCAATCAGCCCCAGCATTTT. Amino acids: CASSQEPQGNQPQHF.